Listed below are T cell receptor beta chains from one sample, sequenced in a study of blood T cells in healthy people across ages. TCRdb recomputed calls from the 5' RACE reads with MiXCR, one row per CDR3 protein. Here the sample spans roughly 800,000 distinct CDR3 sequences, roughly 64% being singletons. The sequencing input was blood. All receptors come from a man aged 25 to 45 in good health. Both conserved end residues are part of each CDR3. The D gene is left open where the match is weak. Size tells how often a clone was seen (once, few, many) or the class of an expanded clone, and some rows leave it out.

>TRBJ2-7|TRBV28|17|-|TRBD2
TGTGCCAGCAGTTCCCCCCGGGGTAGCGGGAGTCGCTACGAGCAGTACTTC
CASSSPRGSGSRYEQYF
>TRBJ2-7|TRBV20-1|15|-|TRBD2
TGCAGTGCTAGAATTGAGTCGGGAGGGAACTACGAGCAGTACTTC
CSARIESGGNYEQYF
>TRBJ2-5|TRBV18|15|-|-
TGTGCCAGCTCATCCTCTCGAACTAGTCCGGAGACCCAGTACTTC
CASSSSRTSPETQYF
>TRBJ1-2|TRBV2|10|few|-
TGTGCCCGGAAAGGAGGAGGCTACACCTTC
CARKGGGYTF
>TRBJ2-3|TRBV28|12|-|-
TGTGCCAGCAGACTACCCCCAGATACGCAGTATTTT
CASRLPPDTQYF
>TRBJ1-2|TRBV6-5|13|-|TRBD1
TGTGCCAGCGGGGACAGAGCTAACTATGGCTACACCTTC
CASGDRANYGYTF
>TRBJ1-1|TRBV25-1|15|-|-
TGTGCCAGCAGTGAATTAGGCAGGGGGAACACTGAAGCTTTCTTT
CASSELGRGNTEAFF
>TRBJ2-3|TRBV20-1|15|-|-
TGCAGTGCCGCCCTTGGGTATGCGGGATCAGATACGCAGTATTTT
CSAALGYAGSDTQYF
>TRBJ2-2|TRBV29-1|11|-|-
TGCAGCGCCAGGGACACCGGGGAGCTGTTTTTT
CSARDTGELFF
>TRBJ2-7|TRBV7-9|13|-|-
TGTGCCAGCGGCAACAGGGACGTCTACGAGCAGTACTTC
CASGNRDVYEQYF
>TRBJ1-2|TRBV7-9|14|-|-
TGTGCCAGCAGCCTCTCTCTTTCTGGATATGGCTACACCTTC
CASSLSLSGYGYTF
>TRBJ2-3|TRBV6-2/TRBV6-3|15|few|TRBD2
TGTGCCAGCAGTTCCAGCGGGGGGCTCACAGATACGCAGTATTTT
CASSSSGGLTDTQYF
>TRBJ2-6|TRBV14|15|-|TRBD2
TGTGCCAGCAGCCAGGGGGGGTTCGGGGCCAACGTCCTGACTTTC
CASSQGGFGANVLTF
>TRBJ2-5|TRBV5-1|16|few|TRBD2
TGCGCCAGCAGCTTGGAGTCGGGACTAGCCCGGGAGACCCAGTACTTC
CASSLESGLARETQYF
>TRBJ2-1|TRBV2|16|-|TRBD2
TGTGCCAGCAGTGAGACCTTAGCGGGACTGTACAATGAGCAGTTCTTC
CASSETLAGLYNEQFF
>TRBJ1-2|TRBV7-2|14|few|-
TGTGCCAGCGCGCTAGGGATCGGGAACTATGGCTACACCTTC
CASALGIGNYGYTF
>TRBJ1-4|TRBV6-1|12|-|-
TGTGCCAGCAGTGACCGATTTGGGGAACTGTTTTTT
CASSDRFGELFF
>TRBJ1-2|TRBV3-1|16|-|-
TGTGCCAGCAGCTCCAATTGGGACAAACCCCAATATGGCTACACCTTC
CASSSNWDKPQYGYTF
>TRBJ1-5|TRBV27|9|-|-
TGTGCGGTCAGGGAGCCCCAGCATTTT
CAVREPQHF